The table lists the clone carrying this T cell receptor beta chain with a few counts. V gave up 4 bases and J gave up 5 bases, with 9 bases separating them. This CDR3 region has 12 residues. In germline, CDR1 is SGDLS, CDR2 YYNGEE. The data belong to a study of T cell changes during pregnancy in multiple sclerosis. The assay was immunoSEQ multiplex PCR, and TCRdb's table has in-frame clones only and misses some. This table holds around 100,000 clones, 80% to 95% found once. The receptor comes from a female donor with multiple sclerosis, enrolled in a pregnancy study. The rearrangement links TRBV9 to TRBJ1-1, with D unresolved. The sequencing here drew on peripheral blood, taken after pregnancy. The CDR3 DNA reads as TGTGCCAGCAGCCCCAGTCAGACTGAAGCTTTCTTT. Protein product: CASSPSQTEAFF.